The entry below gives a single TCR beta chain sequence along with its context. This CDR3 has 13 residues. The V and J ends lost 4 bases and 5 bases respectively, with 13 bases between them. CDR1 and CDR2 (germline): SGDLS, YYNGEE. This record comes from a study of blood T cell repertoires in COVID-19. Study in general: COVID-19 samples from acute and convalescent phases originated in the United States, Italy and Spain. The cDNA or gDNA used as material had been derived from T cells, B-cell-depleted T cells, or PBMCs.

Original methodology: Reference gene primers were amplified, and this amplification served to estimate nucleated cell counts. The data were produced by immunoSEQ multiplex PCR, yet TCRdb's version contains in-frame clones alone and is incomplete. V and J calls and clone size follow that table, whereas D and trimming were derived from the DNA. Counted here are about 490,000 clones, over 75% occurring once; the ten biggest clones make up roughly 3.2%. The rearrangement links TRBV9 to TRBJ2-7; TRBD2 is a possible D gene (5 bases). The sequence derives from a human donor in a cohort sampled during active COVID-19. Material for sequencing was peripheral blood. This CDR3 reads CASSPGMRDEQYF. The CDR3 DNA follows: TGTGCCAGCAGCCCAGGAATGCGGGACGAGCAGTACTTC.